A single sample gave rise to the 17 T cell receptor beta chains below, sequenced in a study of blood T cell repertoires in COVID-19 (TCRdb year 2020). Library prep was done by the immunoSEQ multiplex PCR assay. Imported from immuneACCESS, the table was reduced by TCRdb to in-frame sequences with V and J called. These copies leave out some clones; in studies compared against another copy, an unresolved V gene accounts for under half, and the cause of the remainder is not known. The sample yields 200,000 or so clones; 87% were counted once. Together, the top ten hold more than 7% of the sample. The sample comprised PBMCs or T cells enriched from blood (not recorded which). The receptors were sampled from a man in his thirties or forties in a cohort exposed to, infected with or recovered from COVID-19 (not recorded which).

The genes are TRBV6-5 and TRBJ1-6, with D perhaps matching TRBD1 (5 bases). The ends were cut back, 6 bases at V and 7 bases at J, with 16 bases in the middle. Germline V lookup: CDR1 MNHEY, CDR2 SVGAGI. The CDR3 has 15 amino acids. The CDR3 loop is CASRGVGRNNSPLHF. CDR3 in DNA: TGTGCCAGCAGAGGGGTCGGCAGAAACAATTCACCCCTCCACTTT.

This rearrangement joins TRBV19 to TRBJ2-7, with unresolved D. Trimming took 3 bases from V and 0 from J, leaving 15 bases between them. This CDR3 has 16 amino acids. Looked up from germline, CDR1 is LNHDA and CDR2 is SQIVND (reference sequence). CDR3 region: CASSMGRWASSYEQYF. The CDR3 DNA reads TGTGCCAGTAGTATGGGTCGATGGGCATCCTCCTACGAGCAGTACTTC. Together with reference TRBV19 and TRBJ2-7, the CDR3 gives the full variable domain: DGGITQSPKYLFRKEGQNVTLSCEQNLNHDAMYWYRQDPGQGLRLIYYSQIVNDFQKGDIAEGYSVSREKKESFPLTVTSAQKNPTAFYLCASSMGRWASSYEQYFGPGTRLTVT.

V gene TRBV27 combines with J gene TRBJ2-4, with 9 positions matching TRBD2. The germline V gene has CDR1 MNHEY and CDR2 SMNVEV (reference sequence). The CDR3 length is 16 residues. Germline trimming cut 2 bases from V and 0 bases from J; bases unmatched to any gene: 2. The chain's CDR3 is CASSLDSGRAKNIQYF. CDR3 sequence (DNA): TGTGCCAGCAGTTTAGATAGCGGGAGAGCCAAAAACATTCAGTACTTC.

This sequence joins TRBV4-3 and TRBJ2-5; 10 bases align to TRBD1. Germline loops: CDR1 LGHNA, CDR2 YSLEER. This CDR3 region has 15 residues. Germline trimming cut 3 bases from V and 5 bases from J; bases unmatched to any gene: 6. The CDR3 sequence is CASSQGTGVVETQYF. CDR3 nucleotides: TGCGCCAGCAGCCAGGGGACAGGGGTCGTGGAGACCCAGTACTTC.

In DNA form, the CDR3 reads TGTGCCAGCAGCGCCCGTGCCAGTGGCTACACCTTC. Its protein product is CASSARASGYTF. The chain combines TRBV9 with TRBJ1-2; D is uncertain. Trimming stripped 3 bases from V and 7 bases from J, with 10 bases between. The CDR3 covers 12 residues. Germline CDR1 reads SGDLS; CDR2 reads YYNGEE.

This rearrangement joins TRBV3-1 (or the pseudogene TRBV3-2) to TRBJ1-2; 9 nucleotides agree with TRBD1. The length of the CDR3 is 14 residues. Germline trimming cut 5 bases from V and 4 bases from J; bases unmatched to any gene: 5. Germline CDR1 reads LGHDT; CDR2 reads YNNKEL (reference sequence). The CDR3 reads CASSSGTGSYGYTF. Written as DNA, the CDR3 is TGTGCCAGCAGCTCCGGGACAGGGAGCTATGGCTACACCTTC.

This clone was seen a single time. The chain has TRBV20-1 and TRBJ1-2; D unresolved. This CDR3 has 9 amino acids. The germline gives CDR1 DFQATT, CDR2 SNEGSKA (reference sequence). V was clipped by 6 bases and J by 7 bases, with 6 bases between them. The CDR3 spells CSAHPGYTF. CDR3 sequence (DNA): TGCAGTGCCCATCCTGGCTACACCTTC.

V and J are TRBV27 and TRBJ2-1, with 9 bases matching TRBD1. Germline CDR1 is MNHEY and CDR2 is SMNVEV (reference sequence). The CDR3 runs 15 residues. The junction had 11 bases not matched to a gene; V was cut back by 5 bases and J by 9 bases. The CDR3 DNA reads TGTGCCAGCAGTCAACTCGCCGGGACAGGGTCTGAGCAGTTCTTC. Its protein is CASSQLAGTGSEQFF.

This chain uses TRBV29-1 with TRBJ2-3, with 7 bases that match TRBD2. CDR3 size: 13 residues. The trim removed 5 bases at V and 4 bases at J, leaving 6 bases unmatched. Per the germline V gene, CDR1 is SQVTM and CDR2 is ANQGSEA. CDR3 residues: CSVSSGPPDTQYF. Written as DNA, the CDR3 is TGCAGCGTTTCTAGCGGCCCTCCAGATACGCAGTATTTT.

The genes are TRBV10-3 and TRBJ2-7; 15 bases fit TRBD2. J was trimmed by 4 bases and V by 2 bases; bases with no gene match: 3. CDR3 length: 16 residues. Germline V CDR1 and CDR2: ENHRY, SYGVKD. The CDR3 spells CAISEPGTSGGYEQYF. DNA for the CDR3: TGTGCCATCAGTGAGCCGGGGACTAGCGGGGGGTACGAGCAGTACTTC.

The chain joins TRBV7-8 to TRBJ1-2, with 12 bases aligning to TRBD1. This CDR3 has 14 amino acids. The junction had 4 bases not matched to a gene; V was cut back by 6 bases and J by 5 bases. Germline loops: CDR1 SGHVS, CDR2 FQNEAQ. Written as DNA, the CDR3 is TGTGCCAGCAGTGGGACAGGGGGCGCTTATGGCTACACCTTC. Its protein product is CASSGTGGAYGYTF.

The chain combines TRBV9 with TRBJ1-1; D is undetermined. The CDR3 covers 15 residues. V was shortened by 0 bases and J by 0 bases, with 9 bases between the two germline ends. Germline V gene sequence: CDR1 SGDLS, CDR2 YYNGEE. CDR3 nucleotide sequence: TGTGCCAGCAGCGTAGGCCCACTTATGAACACTGAAGCTTTCTTT. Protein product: CASSVGPLMNTEAFF.

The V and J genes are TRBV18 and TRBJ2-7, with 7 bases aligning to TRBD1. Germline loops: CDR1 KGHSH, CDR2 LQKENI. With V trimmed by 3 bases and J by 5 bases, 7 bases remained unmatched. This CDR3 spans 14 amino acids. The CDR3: CASSPMTGNDEQYF. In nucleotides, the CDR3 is TGTGCCAGCTCACCTATGACAGGGAACGACGAGCAGTACTTC.

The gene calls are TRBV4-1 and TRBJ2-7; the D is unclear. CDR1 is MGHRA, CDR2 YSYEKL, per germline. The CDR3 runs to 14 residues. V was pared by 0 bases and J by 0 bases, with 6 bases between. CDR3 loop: CASSQEAVSYEQYF. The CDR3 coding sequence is TGCGCCAGCAGCCAAGAGGCAGTCTCCTACGAGCAGTACTTC.

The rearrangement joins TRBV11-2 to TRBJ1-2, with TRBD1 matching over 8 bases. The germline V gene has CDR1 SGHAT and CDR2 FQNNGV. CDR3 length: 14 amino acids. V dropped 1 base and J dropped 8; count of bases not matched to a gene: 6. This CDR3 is CASSLGRTGLGYTF. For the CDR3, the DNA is TGTGCCAGCAGCTTAGGTCGGACAGGGCTCGGCTACACCTTC.

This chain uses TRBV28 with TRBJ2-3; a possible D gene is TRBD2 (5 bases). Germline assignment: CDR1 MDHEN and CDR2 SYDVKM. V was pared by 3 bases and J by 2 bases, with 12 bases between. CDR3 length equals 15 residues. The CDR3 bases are TGTGCCAGCAGTTTTCTTCTGGGAGACACAGATACGCAGTATTTT. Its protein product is CASSFLLGDTDTQYF.

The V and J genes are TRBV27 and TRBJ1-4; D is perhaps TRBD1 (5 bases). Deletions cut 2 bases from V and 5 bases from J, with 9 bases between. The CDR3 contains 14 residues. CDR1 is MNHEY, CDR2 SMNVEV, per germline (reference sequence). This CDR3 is CASSLGGWNEKLFF. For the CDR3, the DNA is TGTGCCAGCAGTTTAGGGGGGTGGAATGAAAAACTGTTTTTT.